These 20 T cell receptor beta chains share one sample of origin, sequenced in a study of identical twins. TCRdb reprocessed the 5' RACE reads via MiXCR and lists one record per CDR3 protein. The table lists hundreds of thousands of distinct CDR3 sequences, about 18% of them singletons, with roughly 14% in the top ten. This same sample was also taken into another study, of T cells expressing NK-cell markers.

The specimen sequenced was PBMCs. Source of these receptors: a woman aged 18-29 years in good health.

This clonotype has only a few counts. V gene TRBV12-3 or TRBV12-4 combines with J gene TRBJ1-1; D possibly corresponds to TRBD1 (5 bases). V shed 11 bases and J shed 4 bases, with 14 bases lying between them. The CDR3 consists of 12 residues. CDR3 in DNA: TGTGCCGGTCGTCGTGGGGGCACTGAAGCTTTCTTT. It yields the protein CAGRRGGTEAFF.

This clonotype was found a few times. This chain joins TRBV5-1 and TRBJ1-3; D possibly corresponds to TRBD1 (6 bases). V lost 4 bases to trimming and J lost 0 bases, with 11 bases between them. Germline CDR1 SGHRS, CDR2 YFSETQ. This CDR3 is built from 15 residues. CDR3 coding DNA: TGCGCCAGCAGCGCCGGACAGAGCTCTGGAAACACCATATATTTT. Protein sequence: CASSAGQSSGNTIYF.

V usage is TRBV20-1 and J usage is TRBJ2-7; D perhaps matches TRBD1 (5 bases). CDR1 and CDR2 (germline): DFQATT, SNEGSKA (reference sequence). V lost 3 bases to trimming and J lost 2 bases, with 14 bases between them. The CDR3 contains 14 residues. The DNA of the CDR3 is TGCAGTGCTAGCAGGCCCGAAGGGGCCTACGAGCAGTACTTC. Its protein is CSASRPEGAYEQYF.

V usage is TRBV9 and J usage is TRBJ1-1, with TRBD1 identical over 8 bases. After removal of 4 bases from V and 11 bases from J, the junction contained 13 bases not matched to a gene. This CDR3 has 14 amino acids. CDR1 and CDR2 (germline): SGDLS, YYNGEE. CDR3 DNA: TGTGCCAGCAGCCCTAGGGACAGGCCGATCTGGGCTTTCTTT. Its protein product is CASSPRDRPIWAFF.

The chain combines TRBV20-1 with TRBJ2-7; TRBD2 aligns across 13 bases. J lost 1 base, V lost 5 bases, and 5 bases had no gene match. Looked up from germline, CDR1 is DFQATT and CDR2 is SNEGSKA (reference sequence). This CDR3 is 15 amino acids long. CDR3 nucleotide sequence: TGCAGTGCTCCAAAGACTAGCGGGGGGTCCTACGAGCAGTACTTC. Its protein is CSAPKTSGGSYEQYF.

This clonotype has at least ten counts. The chain joins TRBV7-2 to TRBJ2-3, with D uncertain. The CDR3 contains 14 residues. Deletions cut 5 bases from V and 0 bases from J, with 9 bases between. Per the germline V gene, CDR1 is SGHTA and CDR2 is FQGNSA. This CDR3 reads CASSPQASTDTQYF. The CDR3 DNA is TGTGCCAGCAGCCCGCAAGCTAGCACAGATACGCAGTATTTT.

Only a few counts were recorded for this clonotype. The chain couples TRBV5-5 to TRBJ2-7; possibly TRBD1 or TRBD2 for D (5 bases each). The CDR3 loop spans 17 amino acids. Germline CDR1 is SGHKS and CDR2 is YYEKEE (reference sequence). V was pared by 4 bases and J by 3 bases, with 23 bases between. The chain's CDR3 is CASSLGGVGDPFYEQYF. DNA of the CDR3: TGTGCCAGCAGCCTTGGTGGGGTAGGGGACCCATTCTACGAGCAGTACTTC.

This clonotype occurred many times. This chain uses TRBV7-3 with TRBJ2-3; D gene uncertain. The V gene lost 0 bases and the J gene lost 7 bases, with 8 bases spanning the gap. CDR3 length: 13 amino acids. From germline, CDR1 is SGHTA and CDR2 FQGTGA. DNA of the CDR3: TGTGCCAGCAGCTTAACCCGAGAAAATACGCAGTATTTT. Encoded protein: CASSLTRENTQYF.

Only a few counts were recorded for this clonotype. The chain recombines TRBV20-1 with TRBJ1-1; unclear D gene. The CDR3 consists of 13 residues. Germline V gene sequence: CDR1 DFQATT, CDR2 SNEGSKA (reference sequence). Trimming stripped 8 bases from V and 2 bases from J, with 15 bases between. The CDR3: CSCDGMENTEAFF. The CDR3 nucleotides are TGCAGTTGCGACGGGATGGAAAACACTGAAGCTTTCTTT.

This clonotype showed up just a few times. The chain has TRBV5-1 and TRBJ1-1; TRBD1 might be the D (5 bases). Between the trimmed V and J ends, which lost 5 bases and 0 bases, there was a span of 8 bases. The CDR3 spans 13 residues. Germline V gene data show CDR1 as SGHRS and CDR2 as YFSETQ. Here the CDR3 reads CASRTDMNTEAFF. CDR3 DNA: TGCGCCAGCAGAACGGACATGAACACTGAAGCTTTCTTT.

The genes are TRBV2 and TRBJ2-3; 8 bases agree with TRBD1. The V gene's germline CDR1 is SNHLY and CDR2 FYNNEI. V lost 6 bases, J lost 5 bases, and 7 bases stayed unmatched. The CDR3 contains 14 residues. CDR3 sequence: CASSAQGAGDTQYF. CDR3 sequence (DNA): TGTGCCAGCAGCGCTCAGGGGGCTGGAGATACGCAGTATTTT.

The rearrangement joins TRBV29-1 to TRBJ2-5; D is ambiguous. Trimming cost V 6 bases and J 5 bases, with 16 bases left between them. CDR1 SQVTM and CDR2 ANQGSEA come from the germline V gene. The CDR3 length is 13 residues. CDR3 sequence reads: CSVTGPDVETQYF. The DNA for the CDR3 is TGCAGCGTGACGGGCCCGGACGTGGAGACCCAGTACTTC.

This clonotype has more than one count but fewer than ten. This chain connects TRBV7-2 to TRBJ1-2; D unclear. Trimming shortened V by 4 bases and J by 0 bases, and 9 bases separated the two germline ends. The CDR3 is made up of 14 amino acids. Germline V gene data show CDR1 as SGHTA and CDR2 as FQGNSA. CDR3 coding DNA: TGTGCCAGCAGCTACAGCACTACTAACTATGGCTACACCTTC. Translated: CASSYSTTNYGYTF.

J is TRBJ2-2 and V is TRBV5-1, with 7 bases matching TRBD2. J was trimmed by 6 bases and V by 4 bases; bases with no gene match: 3. The CDR3 runs 13 residues. Germline values: CDR1 SGHRS, CDR2 YFSETQ. CDR3 region: CASSGAGAGELFF. CDR3 DNA: TGCGCCAGCAGCGGTGCGGGAGCCGGGGAGCTGTTTTTT.

The CDR3: CASSYDRQQPQHF. In DNA form, the CDR3 reads TGTGCCAGCAGCTACGACAGGCAGCAGCCCCAGCATTTT. The rearrangement joins TRBV7-2 to TRBJ1-5; D perhaps matches TRBD1 (6 bases). Deletions cut 4 bases from V and 7 bases from J, with 11 bases between. This CDR3 region has 13 residues. Per germline, CDR1 SGHTA and CDR2 FQGNSA.

The chain recombines TRBV9 with TRBJ2-1, with 11 positions matching TRBD2. The CDR3 consists of 14 residues. CDR1 and CDR2 from the germline V gene are SGDLS and YYNGEE. The junction had 4 bases not matched to a gene; V was cut back by 3 bases and J by 8 bases. As DNA, the CDR3 is TGTGCCAGCAGCGGTACTAGCGGGGGTTATGAGCAGTTCTTC. Translating it yields CASSGTSGGYEQFF.

The chain links TRBV11-2 to TRBJ2-7; D is possibly TRBD2 (5 bases). Germline assignment: CDR1 SGHAT and CDR2 FQNNGV. The V and J ends lost 5 bases and 7 bases respectively, with 12 bases between them. CDR3 length: 12 residues. CDR3 bases: TGTGCCAGCAGCGCAGAGGAGCGGGAGCAGTACTTC. It translates to CASSAEEREQYF.

CDR3 nucleotides: TGCAGTGCTAGCATAGCGGGACCCGGAGATACGCAGTATTTT. Translating gives CSASIAGPGDTQYF. The rearrangement uses TRBV20-1 and TRBJ2-3; TRBD2 matches 8 bases. CDR1 and CDR2 (germline): DFQATT, SNEGSKA (reference sequence). V shed 3 bases and J 5 bases; nucleotides not matched to a gene: 7. The CDR3 has 14 amino acids.

The chain is built from TRBV5-7 and TRBJ2-1; the D is unclear. Being an ORF, TRBV5-7 has a function that is uncertain. The V gene lost 9 bases and the J gene lost 5 bases, with 27 bases spanning the gap. The CDR3 runs to 17 residues. The CDR3 DNA reads TGTGCCATCGGCCCTGGCGTCCTGAGAGCTTGGGACAATGAGCAGTTCTTC. This encodes CAIGPGVLRAWDNEQFF.

This sequence joins TRBV7-8 and TRBJ1-2, with 9 bases that match TRBD1. The CDR3 has 15 amino acids. The V gene's germline CDR1 is SGHVS and CDR2 FQNEAQ. V was pared by 0 bases and J by 3 bases, with 2 bases of the junction left unmatched. DNA for the CDR3: TGTGCCAGCAGCTTAGCGGGGACAGGGCACTATGGCTACACCTTC. It codes for CASSLAGTGHYGYTF.